In its sample, the clone carrying this T cell receptor beta chain was seen a few times. This entry is derived from a study of blood T cell repertoires in COVID-19. Participants, about 18 to 90 years old, spanned around 25 US areas. Original processing notes: How many nucleated cells were present was estimated from reference gene primer amplification. The data were produced by immunoSEQ multiplex PCR, yet TCRdb's version contains in-frame clones alone and is incomplete. The V and J calls and clone size are taken from that table; D and trimming were inferred from the DNA. Among 190,000 or so clones, approximately 86% were seen once, and the ten largest hold about 4.7%. Per the germline V gene, CDR1 is LNHNV and CDR2 is YYDKDF (reference sequence). This CDR3 has 14 residues. V shed 3 bases, J shed 8 bases, and the junction held 6 bases outside the gene matches.

The sequencing sample was made of PBMCs or T cells enriched from blood (not recorded which). The chain couples TRBV15 to TRBJ2-1; TRBD1 matches at 8 bases. The clonotype originates from a woman aged 25 to 39 who had been exposed to COVID-19. CDR3 coding DNA: TGTGCCACCAGCAGTGACAGGGGCCCCCATGAGCAGTTCTTC. As protein: CATSSDRGPHEQFF.